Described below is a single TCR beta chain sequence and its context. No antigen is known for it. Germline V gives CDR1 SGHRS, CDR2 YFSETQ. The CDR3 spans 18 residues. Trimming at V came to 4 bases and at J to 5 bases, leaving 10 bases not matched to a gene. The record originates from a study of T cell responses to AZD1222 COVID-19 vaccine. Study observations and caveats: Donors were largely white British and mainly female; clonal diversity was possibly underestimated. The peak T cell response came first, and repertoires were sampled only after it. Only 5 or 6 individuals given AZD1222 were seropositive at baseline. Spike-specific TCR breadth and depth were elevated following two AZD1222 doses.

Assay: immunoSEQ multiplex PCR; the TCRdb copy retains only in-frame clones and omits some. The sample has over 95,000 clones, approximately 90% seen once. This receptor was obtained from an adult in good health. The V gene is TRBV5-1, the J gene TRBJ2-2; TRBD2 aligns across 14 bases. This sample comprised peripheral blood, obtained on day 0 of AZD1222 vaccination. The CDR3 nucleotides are TGCGCCAGCAGCCCGACTAGCGGGGGGGCCCTGAATACCGGGGAGCTGTTTTTT. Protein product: CASSPTSGGALNTGELFF. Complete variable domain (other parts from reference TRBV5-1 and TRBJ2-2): KAGVTQTPRYLIKTRGQQVTLSCSPISGHRSVSWYQQTPGQGLQFLFEYFSETQRNKGNFPGRFSGRQFSNSRSEMNVSTLELGDSALYLCASSPTSGGALNTGELFFGEGSRLTVL.